This entry describes one T cell receptor (beta chain). What it binds is unknown. This entry comes from a study of identifying expanded T cells in peripheral blood. General study points: Roughly two-week clone count variance significantly increased as total template count grew. Roughly 1.1 clones differed between technical replicates, versus approximately 17 and 20 over time.

The ends lost 3 bases at V and 5 bases at J; junction bases unmatched: 9. In germline, CDR1 is SGHRS, CDR2 YFSETQ. The CDR3 totals 15 residues. Healthy donors had no documented immune events, such as infections, while sampled. Repertoires were generated with immunoSEQ multiplex PCR, while TCRdb's copy carries only in-frame clones and drops some. The table has around 120,000 clones, about four fifths seen once. This TCR was recovered from a person aged 18 to 70 in good health. The V and J genes are TRBV5-1 and TRBJ2-5; 8 bases line up with TRBD1. Sequenced input: blood. CDR3 protein: CASSSTLTGVETQYF. The DNA of the CDR3 is TGCGCCAGCAGCTCGACACTGACAGGGGTGGAGACCCAGTACTTC.